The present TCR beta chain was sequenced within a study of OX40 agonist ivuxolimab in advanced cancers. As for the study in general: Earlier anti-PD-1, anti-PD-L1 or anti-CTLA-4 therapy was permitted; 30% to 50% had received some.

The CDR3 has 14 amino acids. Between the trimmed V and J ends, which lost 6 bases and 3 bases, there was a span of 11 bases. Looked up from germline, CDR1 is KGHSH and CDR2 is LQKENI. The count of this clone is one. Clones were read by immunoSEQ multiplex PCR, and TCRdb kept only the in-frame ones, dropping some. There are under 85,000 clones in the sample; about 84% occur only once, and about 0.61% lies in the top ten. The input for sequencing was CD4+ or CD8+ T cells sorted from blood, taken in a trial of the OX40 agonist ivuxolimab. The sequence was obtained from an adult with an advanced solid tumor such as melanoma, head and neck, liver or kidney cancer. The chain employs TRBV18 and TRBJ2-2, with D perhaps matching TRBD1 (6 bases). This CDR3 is CASSSKGDTGELFF. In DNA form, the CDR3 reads TGTGCCAGCTCGTCGAAGGGGGACACCGGGGAGCTGTTTTTT.